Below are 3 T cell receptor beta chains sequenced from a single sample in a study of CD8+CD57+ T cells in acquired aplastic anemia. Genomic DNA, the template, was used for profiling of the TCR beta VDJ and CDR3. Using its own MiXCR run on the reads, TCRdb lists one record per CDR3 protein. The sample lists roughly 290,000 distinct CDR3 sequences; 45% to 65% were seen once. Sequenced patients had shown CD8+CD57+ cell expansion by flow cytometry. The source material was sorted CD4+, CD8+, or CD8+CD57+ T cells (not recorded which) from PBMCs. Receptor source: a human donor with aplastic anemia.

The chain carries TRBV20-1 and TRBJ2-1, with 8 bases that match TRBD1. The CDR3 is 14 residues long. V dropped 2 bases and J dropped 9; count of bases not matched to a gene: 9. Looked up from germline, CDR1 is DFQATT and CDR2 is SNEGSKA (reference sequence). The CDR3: CSARYDRGIGEQFF. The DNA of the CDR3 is TGCAGTGCTAGATACGACAGGGGTATTGGTGAGCAGTTCTTC.

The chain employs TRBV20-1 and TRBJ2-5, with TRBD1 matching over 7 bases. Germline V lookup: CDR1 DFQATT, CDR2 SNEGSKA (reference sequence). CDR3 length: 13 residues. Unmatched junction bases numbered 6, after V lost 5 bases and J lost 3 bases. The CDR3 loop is CSAERTGKETQYF. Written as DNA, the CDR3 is TGCAGTGCTGAGAGGACAGGAAAAGAGACCCAGTACTTC.

The CDR3 DNA is TGCAGCGTTGAAGGGGGAGGACAGGGAGACTATGGCTACACCTTC. This encodes CSVEGGGQGDYGYTF. This chain connects TRBV29-1 to TRBJ1-2, with 8 bases that match TRBD1. V was pared by 1 base and J by 3 bases, with 7 bases of the junction left unmatched. Germline V gives CDR1 SQVTM, CDR2 ANQGSEA. The CDR3 loop spans 15 amino acids.